This entry lists 28 T cell receptor beta chains sequenced from one sample in a study of shared clonotypes between healthy human individuals. Naive CD8 cells comprised CD45RO-negative, CCR7-positively selected cells, excluding terminally differentiated effector memory CD45RA+ cells. Produced via immunoSEQ multiplex PCR; TCRdb's table is partial and in-frame only. The profile shows about 2.1 million clones, 80% to 95% of them singletons. Sequencing was performed on naive CD8+ T cells from PBMCs. Every receptor here comes from a man between 18 and 35 years old in good health. Some clones in this sample may be carry-over from other donors' samples.

The chain carries TRBV28 and TRBJ2-7; D may be TRBD2 (10 bases). Germline assignment: CDR1 MDHEN and CDR2 SYDVKM. The CDR3 length is 22 residues. Trimming took off 6 bases at V and 5 bases at J, with 41 bases between the two ends. The CDR3 region is CASRTGFVSDRGNQREGNEQYF. The CDR3 DNA follows: TGTGCCAGCAGGACGGGGTTCGTATCGGACAGGGGAAATCAGCGGGAGGGGAACGAGCAGTACTTC. Complete variable domain (other parts from reference TRBV28 and TRBJ2-7): DVKVTQSSRYLVKRTGEKVFLECVQDMDHENMFWYRQDPGLGLRLIYFSYDVKMKEKGDIPEGYSVSREKKERFSLILESASTNQTSMYLCASRTGFVSDRGNQREGNEQYFGPGTRLTVT.

This chain connects TRBV7-9 to TRBJ1-2; no reliable D call. The CDR3 sequence is 14 residues long. The germline V gene encodes CDR1 SEHNR and CDR2 FQNEAQ (reference sequence). V was trimmed by 0 bases and J by 2 bases, leaving 7 bases between them. The CDR3 loop reads CASSLAAENYGYTF. The CDR3, as DNA: TGTGCCAGCAGCTTAGCGGCTGAGAACTATGGCTACACCTTC.

The gene calls are TRBV7-8 and TRBJ2-7; D remains ambiguous. CDR1 and CDR2 (germline): SGHVS, FQNEAQ. V was pared by 0 bases and J by 1 base, with 13 bases between. This CDR3 contains 16 residues. Here the CDR3 reads CASSLARRLPSYEQYF. The CDR3 nucleotides read TGTGCCAGCAGCTTAGCCCGCCGGCTCCCTTCCTACGAGCAGTACTTC.

The chain carries TRBV11-2 and TRBJ2-1; D gene ambiguous. Trimming cost V 5 bases and J 6 bases, with 17 bases left between them. Germline values: CDR1 SGHAT, CDR2 FQNNGV. The length of the CDR3 is 15 residues. This chain's CDR3 is CASSQDVASLNEQFF. CDR3 in DNA: TGTGCCAGCAGCCAAGATGTGGCTAGTCTCAATGAGCAGTTCTTC.

The rearrangement uses TRBV6-1 and TRBJ2-1; 9 positions match TRBD1. The CDR3 has 14 amino acids. The V and J ends lost 8 bases and 2 bases, in that order; junction bases with no gene match: 4. The germline V gene encodes CDR1 MNHNS and CDR2 SASEGT. CDR3: CASLTGGAYNEQFF. The CDR3 DNA is TGTGCCAGCCTGACAGGGGGGGCCTACAATGAGCAGTTCTTC.

This clone was found once. The chain is built from TRBV27 and TRBJ2-1; 8 positions match TRBD2. The CDR3 covers 16 residues. Germline CDR1 reads MNHEY; CDR2 reads SMNVEV (reference sequence). Germline trimming cut 1 base from V and 1 base from J; bases unmatched to any gene: 3. CDR3 amino acids: CASSLFPGGSYNEQFF. CDR3 sequence (DNA): TGTGCCAGCAGTTTATTCCCGGGAGGGTCCTACAATGAGCAGTTCTTC.

V and J are TRBV11-2 and TRBJ2-2; tentatively, D is TRBD1 (6 bases). Trimming left V 2 bases short and J 4 bases short, with 8 bases between. The germline CDR1 and CDR2 sequences are SGHAT and FQNNGV. This CDR3 has 14 residues. In DNA, the CDR3 is TGTGCCAGCAGCTTAATCAGGGGCACCGGGGAGCTGTTTTTT. Its translation is CASSLIRGTGELFF.

This clone was seen just once. The sample holds other DNA sequences that translate to the same CDR3. The chain is built from TRBV6-5 and TRBJ1-3, with 7 bases that match TRBD1. Germline V gene sequence: CDR1 MNHEY, CDR2 SVGAGI. The CDR3 spans 15 residues. Germline trimming cut 5 bases from V and 2 bases from J; bases unmatched to any gene: 6. The CDR3 here is CASSPSDRAGNTIYF. DNA for the CDR3: TGTGCCAGCAGTCCTTCAGACAGGGCTGGAAACACCATATATTTT.

The gene calls are TRBV7-2 and TRBJ1-1, with 7 bases matching TRBD1. Germline CDR1 is SGHTA and CDR2 is FQGNSA. The CDR3 consists of 14 residues. Trimming removed 2 bases from V and 5 bases from J; junction bases left unmatched: 5. CDR3 sequence (DNA): TGTGCCAGCAGCTTAAAGGGGGCGGGAACTGAAGCTTTCTTT. Its protein is CASSLKGAGTEAFF.

DNA for the CDR3: TGTGCCAGCCGGGACAGGGGGCTAGGGGGCTATGGCTACACCTTC. It translates to CASRDRGLGGYGYTF. The chain joins TRBV27 to TRBJ1-2; 12 bases align to TRBD1. Per germline, CDR1 MNHEY and CDR2 SMNVEV (reference sequence). The CDR3 loop spans 15 amino acids. V lost 8 bases and J lost 4; bases outside the gene matches: 8.

As concerns this clone: Different DNA sequences within this sample yield the same CDR3. The V call is TRBV11-2, the J call TRBJ2-7; tentative D call: TRBD2 (5 bases). This CDR3 is built from 14 residues. Germline V gene lookup returns CDR1 SGHAT and CDR2 FQNNGV. Trimming cost V 5 bases and J 2 bases, with 13 bases left between them. The CDR3 protein is CASSGRTGTYEQYF. The CDR3 DNA is TGTGCCAGCAGCGGTAGGACGGGAACCTACGAGCAGTACTTC.

The count of this clone is one. This chain joins TRBV7-3 and TRBJ1-3, with D hard to call. The V end lost 0 bases, the J end lost 0 bases, and 6 bases lay between the germline ends. The length of the CDR3 is 15 residues. From germline, CDR1 is SGHTA and CDR2 FQGTGA. For the CDR3, the DNA is TGTGCCAGCAGCTTAACTGGCAGCTCTGGAAACACCATATATTTT. Its translation is CASSLTGSSGNTIYF. The full variable domain, completed using reference TRBV7-3 and TRBJ1-3, is GAGVSQTPSNKVTEKGKYVELRCDPISGHTALYWYRQSLGQGPEFLIYFQGTGAADDSGLPNDRFFAVRPEGSVSTLKIQRTERGDSAVYLCASSLTGSSGNTIYFGEGSWLTVV.

V gene TRBV9 combines with J gene TRBJ2-1; D gene ambiguous. The CDR3 covers 12 residues. The germline CDR1 and CDR2 sequences are SGDLS and YYNGEE. The V gene lost 3 bases and the J gene lost 10 bases, with 11 bases spanning the gap. The CDR3 DNA reads TGTGCCAGCAGCGGTCAACTATCAGAGCAGTTCTTC. This encodes CASSGQLSEQFF.

This clone showed up just a few times. The chain carries TRBV7-9 and TRBJ1-1, with D possibly TRBD1 on 5 matching bases. The V gene lost 6 bases and the J gene lost 10 bases, with 15 bases spanning the gap. This CDR3 is 12 amino acids long. In germline, CDR1 is SEHNR, CDR2 FQNEAQ (reference sequence). As DNA, the CDR3 is TGTGCCAGCAGGGACGGGACTCTAGGAGCTTTCTTT. It yields the protein CASRDGTLGAFF. Together with reference TRBV7-9 and TRBJ1-1, the CDR3 gives the full variable domain: DTGVSQNPRHKITKRGQNVTFRCDPISEHNRLYWYRQTLGQGPEFLTYFQNEAQLEKSRLLSDRFSAERPKGSFSTLEIQRTEQGDSAMYLCASRDGTLGAFFGQGTRLTVV.

The J gene is TRBJ2-1, the V gene TRBV28; the D gene is possibly TRBD2 (5 bases). The V and J ends lost 6 bases and 10 bases respectively, with 10 bases between them. Germline CDR1 reads MDHEN; CDR2 reads SYDVKM. The CDR3 runs to 11 residues. This chain's CDR3 is CASSSEGEQFF. DNA of the CDR3: TGTGCCAGCAGCTCAGAGGGAGAGCAGTTCTTC.

The chain links TRBV29-1 to TRBJ1-1; 10 bases fit TRBD1. V was pared by 6 bases and J by 6 bases, with 7 bases of the junction left unmatched. Germline values: CDR1 SQVTM, CDR2 ANQGSEA. The CDR3 extends over 13 amino acids. The CDR3 DNA follows: TGCAGCGTACTGGGACAGGGGATCGCTGAAGCTTTCTTT. Translation gives CSVLGQGIAEAFF.

The V call is TRBV15, the J call TRBJ2-5; the match to TRBD2 covers 9 bases. V gave up 0 bases and J gave up 2 bases; unmatched junction bases: 10. The CDR3 loop spans 18 amino acids. Germline CDR1 is LNHNV and CDR2 is YYDKDF (reference sequence). CDR3 nucleotide sequence: TGTGCCACCAGCAGAGATCCCCAGACTAGCGGAGAACAAGAGACCCAGTACTTC. The encoded protein is CATSRDPQTSGEQETQYF.

The chain recombines TRBV19 with TRBJ1-2; D not resolved. V was clipped by 8 bases and J by 0 bases, with 13 bases between them. This CDR3 contains 14 residues. Germline CDR1 LNHDA, CDR2 SQIVND (reference sequence). In nucleotides, the CDR3 is TGTGCCAGTGGAGCTTCCATCTCTAACTATGGCTACACCTTC. Protein product: CASGASISNYGYTF.

This clone was recorded once. The chain links TRBV5-6 to TRBJ2-7; D is perhaps TRBD2 (6 bases). Trimming cost V 3 bases and J 0 bases, with 16 bases left between them. CDR1 is SGHDT and CDR2 is YYEEEE in the germline V gene. This CDR3 spans 16 amino acids. The CDR3 sequence: CASSSTGTADSYEQYF. The CDR3 nucleotides are TGTGCCAGCAGCTCGACCGGGACTGCAGACTCCTACGAGCAGTACTTC. Looking up the rest from reference TRBV5-6 and TRBJ2-7 gives the full variable domain: DAGVTQSPTHLIKTRGQQVTLRCSPKSGHDTVSWYQQALGQGPQFIFQYYEEEERQRGNFPDRFSGHQFPNYSSELNVNALLLGDSALYLCASSSTGTADSYEQYFGPGTRLTVT.

This clone was observed once. The chain couples TRBV4-1 to TRBJ2-1; possibly TRBD2 for D (5 bases). CDR3 length equals 12 residues. Germline CDR1 MGHRA, CDR2 YSYEKL. Trimming removed 3 bases at V and 5 bases at J, with 5 bases between. CDR3 nucleotides: TGCGCCAGCAGCCAGAGGGACAATGAGCAGTTCTTC. Translating it yields CASSQRDNEQFF.

This sequence joins TRBV7-6 and TRBJ2-5; 7 nucleotides match TRBD1. Germline CDR1 and CDR2: SGHVS and FNYEAQ. Trimming removed 2 bases from V and 2 bases from J; junction bases left unmatched: 8. The CDR3 covers 16 residues. For the CDR3, the DNA is TGTGCCAGCAGCTTATTAACAGGGGTAGGGCAAGAGACCCAGTACTTC. This sequence encodes CASSLLTGVGQETQYF.

The rearrangement uses TRBV5-4 and TRBJ2-7; 10 bases are a match to TRBD2. CDR3 length equals 14 residues. Trimming took 4 bases from V and 3 from J; bases not matched to a gene: 4. CDR1 and CDR2 (germline): SGHNT, YYREEE (reference sequence). The CDR3 DNA reads TGTGCCAGCAGCCGTAGCGGGGGGAACTACGAGCAGTACTTC. It specifies CASSRSGGNYEQYF.

J is TRBJ1-2 and V is TRBV7-9; TRBD1 agrees at 10 bases. With V trimmed by 5 bases and J by 8 bases, 5 bases remained unmatched. Germline values: CDR1 SEHNR, CDR2 FQNEAQ (reference sequence). This CDR3 is built from 13 residues. The CDR3: CASSGTGEVGYTF. As DNA, the CDR3 is TGTGCCAGCAGCGGGACAGGGGAGGTCGGCTACACCTTC. The variable domain in full, with the rest retrieved from reference TRBV7-9 and TRBJ1-2, is DTGVSQNPRHKITKRGQNVTFRCDPISEHNRLYWYRQTLGQGPEFLTYFQNEAQLEKSRLLSDRFSAERPKGSFSTLEIQRTEQGDSAMYLCASSGTGEVGYTFGSGTRLTVV.

This rearrangement joins TRBV5-6 to TRBJ2-6; D may correspond to TRBD1 or TRBD2 (5 bases each). Germline-derived CDR1 and CDR2 are SGHDT and YYEEEE. V was shortened by 0 bases and J by 0 bases, with 13 bases between the two germline ends. This CDR3 region has 18 residues. CDR3 in amino acids: CASSLDRDGSSGANVLTF. The CDR3 nucleotides are TGTGCCAGCAGCTTGGATCGGGACGGAAGCTCTGGGGCCAACGTCCTGACTTTC.

The genes are TRBV6-1 and TRBJ1-5; TRBD1 matches 7 bases. The CDR3 is 14 amino acids. Germline CDR1 reads MNHNS; CDR2 reads SASEGT. With 6 bases clipped from V and 1 base from J, the junction kept 3 bases outside the gene matches. The CDR3, as DNA: TGTGCCAGCAGAGGGGGACAGAGCAATCAGCCCCAGCATTTT. Encoded protein: CASRGGQSNQPQHF.

About this clone: The sample holds other DNA sequences that translate to the same CDR3. This sequence joins TRBV27 and TRBJ2-7; the D gene could be TRBD1 or TRBD2 (5 bases each). V was cut by 3 bases and J by 3 bases, with 9 bases left in between. Germline lookup yields CDR1 MNHEY and CDR2 SMNVEV (reference sequence). The CDR3 is 13 amino acids. CDR3 loop: CASSFSRGYEQYF. The CDR3 DNA sequence: TGTGCCAGCAGTTTTTCGAGGGGCTACGAGCAGTACTTC.

The CDR3 is CASSEGGRIWGSGANVLTF. The CDR3 DNA sequence: TGTGCCAGCAGTGAAGGGGGTAGGATATGGGGCTCTGGGGCCAACGTCCTGACTTTC. The V call is TRBV6-1, the J call TRBJ2-6, with D uncertain. From germline, CDR1 is MNHNS and CDR2 SASEGT. V was pared by 1 base and J by 0 bases, with 16 bases between. The CDR3 runs 19 residues.

The chain is built from TRBV9 and TRBJ2-2; TRBD2 aligns across 8 bases. Germline assignment: CDR1 SGDLS and CDR2 YYNGEE. This CDR3 is built from 16 residues. Losses at the gene ends were 4 bases for V and 5 bases for J; bases not matched to a gene: 10. The CDR3 region is CASSPTGGGDTGELFF. DNA of the CDR3: TGTGCCAGCAGCCCCACGGGGGGGGGCGATACCGGGGAGCTGTTTTTT.